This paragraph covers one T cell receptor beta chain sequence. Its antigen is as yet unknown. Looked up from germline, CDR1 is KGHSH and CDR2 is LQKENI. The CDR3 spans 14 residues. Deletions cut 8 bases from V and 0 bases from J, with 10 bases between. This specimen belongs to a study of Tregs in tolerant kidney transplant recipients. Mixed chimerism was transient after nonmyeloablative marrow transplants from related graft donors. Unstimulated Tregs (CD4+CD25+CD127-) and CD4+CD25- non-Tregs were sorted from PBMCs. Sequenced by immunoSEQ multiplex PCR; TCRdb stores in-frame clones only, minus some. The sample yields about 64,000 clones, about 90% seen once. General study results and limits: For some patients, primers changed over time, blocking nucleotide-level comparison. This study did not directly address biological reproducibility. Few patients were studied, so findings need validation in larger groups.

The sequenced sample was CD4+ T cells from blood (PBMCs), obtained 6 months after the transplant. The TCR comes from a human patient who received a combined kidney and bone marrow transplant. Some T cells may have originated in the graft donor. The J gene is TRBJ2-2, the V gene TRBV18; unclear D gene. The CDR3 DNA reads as TGTGCCAGCGAGCCACGGGCGAACACCGGGGAGCTGTTTTTT. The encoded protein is CASEPRANTGELFF.